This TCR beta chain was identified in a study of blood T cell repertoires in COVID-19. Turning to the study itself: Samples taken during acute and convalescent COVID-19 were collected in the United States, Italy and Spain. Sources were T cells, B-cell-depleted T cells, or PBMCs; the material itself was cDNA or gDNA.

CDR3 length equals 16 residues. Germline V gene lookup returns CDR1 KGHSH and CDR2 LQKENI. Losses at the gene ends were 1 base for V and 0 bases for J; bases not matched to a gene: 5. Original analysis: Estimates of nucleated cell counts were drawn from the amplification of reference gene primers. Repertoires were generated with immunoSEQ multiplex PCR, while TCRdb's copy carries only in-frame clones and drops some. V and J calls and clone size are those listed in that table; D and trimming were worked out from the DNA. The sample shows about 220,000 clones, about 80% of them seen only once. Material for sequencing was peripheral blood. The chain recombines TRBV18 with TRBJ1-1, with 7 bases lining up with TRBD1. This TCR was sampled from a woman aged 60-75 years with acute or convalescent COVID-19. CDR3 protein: CASSPRVGQLNTEAFF. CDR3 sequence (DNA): TGTGCCAGCTCACCACGGGTGGGACAGCTGAACACTGAAGCTTTCTTT.